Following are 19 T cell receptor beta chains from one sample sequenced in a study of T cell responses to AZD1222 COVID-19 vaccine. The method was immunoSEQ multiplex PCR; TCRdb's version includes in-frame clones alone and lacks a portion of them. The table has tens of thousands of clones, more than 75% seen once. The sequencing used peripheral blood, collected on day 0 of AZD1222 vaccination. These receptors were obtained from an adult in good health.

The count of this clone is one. The CDR3 region has the DNA TGTGCCAGTACCATGGGGGACAGGGGCGGCGGGAACACTGAAGCTTTCTTT. Encoded protein: CASTMGDRGGGNTEAFF. The rearrangement uses TRBV19 and TRBJ1-1; 10 bases align to TRBD1. V was clipped by 7 bases and J by 1 base; unmatched bases: 12. This CDR3 has 17 amino acids. CDR1 is LNHDA and CDR2 is SQIVND in the germline V gene (reference sequence).

The CDR3, as DNA: TGTGCCAGCAGTTCGCGGGGGGAATACAATGAGCAGTTCTTC. Translated, it gives CASSSRGEYNEQFF. The V and J genes are TRBV27 and TRBJ2-1; 8 bases line up with TRBD2. Germline loops: CDR1 MNHEY, CDR2 SMNVEV (reference sequence). The CDR3 length is 14 residues. V shed 4 bases and J 4 bases; nucleotides not matched to a gene: 3.

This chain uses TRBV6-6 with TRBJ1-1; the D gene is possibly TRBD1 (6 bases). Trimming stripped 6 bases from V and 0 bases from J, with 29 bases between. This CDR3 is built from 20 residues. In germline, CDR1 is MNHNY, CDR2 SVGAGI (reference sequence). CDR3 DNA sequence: TGTGCCAGCAGCCCCAGAGTTAGCGCAGGGGAGGAAAACGTGAACACTGAAGCTTTCTTT. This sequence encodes CASSPRVSAGEENVNTEAFF.

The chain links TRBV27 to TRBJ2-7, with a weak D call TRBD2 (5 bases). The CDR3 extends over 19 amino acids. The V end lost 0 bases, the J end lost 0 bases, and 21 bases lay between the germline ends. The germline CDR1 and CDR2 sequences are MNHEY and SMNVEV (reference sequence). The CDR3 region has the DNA TGTGCCAGCAGTTTATCGACTCGGGCAGGAGGTGGGTTCTCCTACGAGCAGTACTTC. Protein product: CASSLSTRAGGGFSYEQYF.

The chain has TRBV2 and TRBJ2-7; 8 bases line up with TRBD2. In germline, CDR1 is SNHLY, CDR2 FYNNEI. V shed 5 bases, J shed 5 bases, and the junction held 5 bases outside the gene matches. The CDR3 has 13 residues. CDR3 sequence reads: CASSLSRGDEQYF. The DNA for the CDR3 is TGTGCCAGCAGTCTCTCGCGGGGGGACGAGCAGTACTTC.

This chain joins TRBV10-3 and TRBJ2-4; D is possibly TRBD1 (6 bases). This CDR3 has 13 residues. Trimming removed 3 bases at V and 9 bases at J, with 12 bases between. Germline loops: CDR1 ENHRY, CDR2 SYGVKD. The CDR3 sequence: CAISDKGESIQYF. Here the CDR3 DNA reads TGTGCCATCAGTGATAAGGGGGAGAGCATTCAGTACTTC.

This CDR3 reads CASSYGVTTRGYTF. Here the CDR3 DNA reads TGTGCCAGCAGTTACGGGGTCACAACGCGGGGCTACACCTTC. The V call is TRBV6-5, the J call TRBJ1-2, with unresolved D. The CDR3 is 14 amino acids. CDR1 is MNHEY, CDR2 SVGAGI, per germline. V was shortened by 2 bases and J by 8 bases, with 15 bases between the two germline ends.

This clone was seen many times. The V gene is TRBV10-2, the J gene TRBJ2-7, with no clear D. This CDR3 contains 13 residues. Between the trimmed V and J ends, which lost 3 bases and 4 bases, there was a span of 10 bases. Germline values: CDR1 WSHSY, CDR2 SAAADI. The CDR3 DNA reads TGCGCCAGCAGTGAAACGCCCCGTTACGAGCAGTACTTC. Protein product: CASSETPRYEQYF.

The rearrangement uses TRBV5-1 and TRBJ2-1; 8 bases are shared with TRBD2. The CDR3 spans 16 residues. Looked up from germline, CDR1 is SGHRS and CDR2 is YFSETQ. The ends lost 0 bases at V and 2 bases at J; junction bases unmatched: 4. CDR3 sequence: CASSLVSGGPYNEQFF. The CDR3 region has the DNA TGCGCCAGCAGCTTGGTCTCGGGGGGGCCCTACAATGAGCAGTTCTTC.

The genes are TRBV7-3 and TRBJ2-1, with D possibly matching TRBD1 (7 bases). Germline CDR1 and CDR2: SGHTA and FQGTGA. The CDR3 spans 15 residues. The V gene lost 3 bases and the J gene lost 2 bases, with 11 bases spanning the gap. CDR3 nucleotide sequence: TGTGCCAGCAGCTTCAGGGGGGCGACCTACAATGAGCAGTTCTTC. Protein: CASSFRGATYNEQFF.

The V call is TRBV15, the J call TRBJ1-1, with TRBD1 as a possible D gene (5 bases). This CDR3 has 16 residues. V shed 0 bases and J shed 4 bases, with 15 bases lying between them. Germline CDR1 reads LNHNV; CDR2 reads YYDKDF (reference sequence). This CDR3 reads CATSRDGVGGGTEAFF. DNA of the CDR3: TGTGCCACCAGCAGAGATGGGGTTGGGGGTGGCACTGAAGCTTTCTTT. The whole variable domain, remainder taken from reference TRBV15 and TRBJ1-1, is DAMVIQNPRYQVTQFGKPVTLSCSQTLNHNVMYWYQQKSSQAPKLLFHYYDKDFNNEADTPDNFQSRRPNTSFCFLDIRSPGLGDTAMYLCATSRDGVGGGTEAFFGQGTRLTVV.

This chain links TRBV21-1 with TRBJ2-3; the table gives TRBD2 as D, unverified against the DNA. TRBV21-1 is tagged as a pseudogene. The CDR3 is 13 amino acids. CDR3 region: CASKGEAADTQYF. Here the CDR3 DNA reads TGTGCCAGCAAAGGAGAGGCCGCAGATACGCAGTATTTT.

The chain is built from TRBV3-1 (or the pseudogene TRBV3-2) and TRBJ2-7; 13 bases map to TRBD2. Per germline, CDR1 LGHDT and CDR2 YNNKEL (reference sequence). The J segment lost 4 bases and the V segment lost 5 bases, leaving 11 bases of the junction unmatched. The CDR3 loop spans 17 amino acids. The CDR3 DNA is TGTGCCAGCAGCACACAACTAGCGGGGGGGCTCCCATACGAGCAGTACTTC. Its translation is CASSTQLAGGLPYEQYF.

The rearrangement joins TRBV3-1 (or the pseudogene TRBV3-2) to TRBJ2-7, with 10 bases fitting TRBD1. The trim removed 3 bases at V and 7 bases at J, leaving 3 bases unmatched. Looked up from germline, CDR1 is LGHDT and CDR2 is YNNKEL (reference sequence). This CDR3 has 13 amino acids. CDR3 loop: CASSQGQGWEQYF. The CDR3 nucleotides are TGTGCCAGCAGCCAGGGACAGGGGTGGGAGCAGTACTTC.

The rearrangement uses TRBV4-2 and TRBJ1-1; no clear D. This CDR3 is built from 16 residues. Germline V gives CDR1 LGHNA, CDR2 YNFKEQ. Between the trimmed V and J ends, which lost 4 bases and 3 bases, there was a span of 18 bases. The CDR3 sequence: CASSPGRSTVYTEAFF. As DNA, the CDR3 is TGTGCCAGCAGCCCCGGCCGATCGACGGTTTACACTGAAGCTTTCTTT.

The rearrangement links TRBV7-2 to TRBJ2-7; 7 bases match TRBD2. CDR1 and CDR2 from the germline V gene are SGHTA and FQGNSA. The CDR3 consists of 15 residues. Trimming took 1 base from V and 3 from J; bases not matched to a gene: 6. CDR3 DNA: TGTGCCAGCAGCTTAGGGGGGGGACTGGTCTACGAGCAGTACTTC. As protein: CASSLGGGLVYEQYF.

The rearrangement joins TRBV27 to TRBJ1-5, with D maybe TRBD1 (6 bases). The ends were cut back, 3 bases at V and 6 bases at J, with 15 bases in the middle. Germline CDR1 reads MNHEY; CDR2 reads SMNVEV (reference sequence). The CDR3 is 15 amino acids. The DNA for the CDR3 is TGTGCCAGCAGTTTGGACTTTGGCAGGGGTCAGCCCCAGCATTTT. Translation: CASSLDFGRGQPQHF.

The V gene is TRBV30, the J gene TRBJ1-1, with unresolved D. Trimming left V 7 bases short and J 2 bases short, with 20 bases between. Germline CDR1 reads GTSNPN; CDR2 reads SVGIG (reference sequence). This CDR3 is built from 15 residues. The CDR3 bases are TGTGCCTTTAAACCCAATGTAAACCCCAACACTGAAGCTTTCTTT. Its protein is CAFKPNVNPNTEAFF.

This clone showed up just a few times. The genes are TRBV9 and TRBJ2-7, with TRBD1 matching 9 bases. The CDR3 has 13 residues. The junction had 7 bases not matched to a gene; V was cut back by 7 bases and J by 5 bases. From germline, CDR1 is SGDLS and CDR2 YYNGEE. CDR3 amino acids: CASGDRENDEQYF. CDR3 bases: TGTGCCAGCGGGGACAGGGAAAATGACGAGCAGTACTTC.